This T cell receptor beta chain appears in the sequencing data of a study of blood T cell repertoires in COVID-19. Overall study: Researchers got acute and convalescent COVID-19 samples from the United States, Italy and Spain.

The CDR3 runs to 13 residues. J was trimmed by 4 bases and V by 5 bases; bases with no gene match: 5. Germline lookup yields CDR1 LGHNA and CDR2 YSLEER. The Seattle patients joined while their infection was active and were tracked longitudinally afterward. Authors' data handling: Reference gene primers were amplified, and this amplification served to estimate nucleated cell counts. The data were produced by immunoSEQ multiplex PCR, yet TCRdb's version contains in-frame clones alone and is incomplete. V, J and clone size are those of that table, while D and trimming were read from the DNA. The repertoire includes tens of thousands of clones, approximately 79% of them detected once, and less than 5% sits in the top ten.

The sample comprised peripheral blood. V and J are TRBV4-3 and TRBJ2-7; 7 positions agree with TRBD1. This clonotype was obtained from a man between 65 and 85 years old with COVID-19, enrolled during active disease. The chain's CDR3 is CASSRGPEYEQYF. The CDR3 coding sequence is TGCGCCAGCAGCAGGGGGCCGGAGTACGAGCAGTACTTC.